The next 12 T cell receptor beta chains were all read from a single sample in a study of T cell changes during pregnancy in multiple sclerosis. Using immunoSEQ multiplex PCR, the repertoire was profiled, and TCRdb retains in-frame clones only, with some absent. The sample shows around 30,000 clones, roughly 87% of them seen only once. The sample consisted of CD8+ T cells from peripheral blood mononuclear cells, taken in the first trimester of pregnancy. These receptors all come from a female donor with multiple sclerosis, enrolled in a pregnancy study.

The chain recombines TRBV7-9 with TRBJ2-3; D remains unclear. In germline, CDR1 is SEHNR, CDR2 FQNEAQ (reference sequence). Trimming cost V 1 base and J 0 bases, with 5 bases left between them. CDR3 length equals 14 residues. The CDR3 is CASSLDGSTDTQYF. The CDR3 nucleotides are TGTGCCAGCAGCTTAGACGGGAGCACAGATACGCAGTATTTT.

CDR3 amino acids: CASSLEGFQKHNYGYTF. CDR3 nucleotides: TGTGCCAGCAGCTTAGAGGGGTTCCAGAAGCATAACTATGGCTACACCTTC. The V gene is TRBV13, the J gene TRBJ1-2, with D perhaps matching TRBD1 (5 bases). V lost 1 base and J 1 base, leaving 16 bases between the germline ends. Germline loops: CDR1 PRHDT, CDR2 FYEKMQ (reference sequence). The CDR3 sequence is 17 residues long. Full variable domain (missing parts from reference TRBV13 and TRBJ1-2): AAGVIQSPRHLIKEKRETATLKCYPIPRHDTVYWYQQGPGQDPQFLISFYEKMQSDKGSIPDRFSAQQFSDYHSELNMSSLELGDSALYFCASSLEGFQKHNYGYTFGSGTRLTVV.

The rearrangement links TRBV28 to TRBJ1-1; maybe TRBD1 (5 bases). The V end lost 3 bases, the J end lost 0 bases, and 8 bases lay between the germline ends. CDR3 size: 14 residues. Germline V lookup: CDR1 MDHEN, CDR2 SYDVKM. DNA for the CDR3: TGTGCCAGCAGTTTCCACAGGATGAACACTGAAGCTTTCTTT. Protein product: CASSFHRMNTEAFF.

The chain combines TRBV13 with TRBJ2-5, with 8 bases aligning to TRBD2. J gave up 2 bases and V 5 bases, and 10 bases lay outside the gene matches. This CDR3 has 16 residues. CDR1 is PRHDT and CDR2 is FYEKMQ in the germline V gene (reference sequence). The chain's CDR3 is CASSRRLLAAQETQYF. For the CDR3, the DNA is TGTGCCAGCAGCCGCCGCTTACTAGCGGCACAAGAGACCCAGTACTTC.

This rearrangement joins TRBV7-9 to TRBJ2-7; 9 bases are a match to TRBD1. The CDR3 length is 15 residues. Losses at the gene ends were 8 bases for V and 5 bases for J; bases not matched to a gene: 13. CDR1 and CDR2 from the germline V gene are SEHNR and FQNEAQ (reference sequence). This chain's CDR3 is CASYPTGTGLNEQYF. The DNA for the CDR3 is TGTGCCAGCTACCCAACTGGGACAGGGTTAAACGAGCAGTACTTC.

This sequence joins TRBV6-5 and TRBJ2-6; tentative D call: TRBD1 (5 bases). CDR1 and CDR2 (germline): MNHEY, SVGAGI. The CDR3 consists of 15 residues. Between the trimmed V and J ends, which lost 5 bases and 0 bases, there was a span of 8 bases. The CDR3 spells CASSTGLSGANVLTF. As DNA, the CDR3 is TGTGCCAGCAGTACAGGTCTCTCTGGGGCCAACGTCCTGACTTTC.

This CDR3 reads CASSLVQGGNYGYTF. In DNA, the CDR3 is TGTGCCAGCAGCTTGGTTCAAGGGGGCAACTATGGCTACACCTTC. The chain uses TRBV5-8 and TRBJ1-2; TRBD1 matches 7 bases. The V segment lost 0 bases and the J segment 2 bases; nucleotides outside the gene matches: 4. CDR3 length: 15 residues. CDR1 and CDR2 (germline): SGHTS, YDEGEE.

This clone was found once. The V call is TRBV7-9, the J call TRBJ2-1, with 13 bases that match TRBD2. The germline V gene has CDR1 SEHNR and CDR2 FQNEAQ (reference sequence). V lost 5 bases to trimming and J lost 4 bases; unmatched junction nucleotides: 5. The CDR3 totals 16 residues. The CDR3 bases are TGTGCCAGCAGCCTCAGGACTAGCGGGGGATACAATGAGCAGTTCTTC. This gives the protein CASSLRTSGGYNEQFF.

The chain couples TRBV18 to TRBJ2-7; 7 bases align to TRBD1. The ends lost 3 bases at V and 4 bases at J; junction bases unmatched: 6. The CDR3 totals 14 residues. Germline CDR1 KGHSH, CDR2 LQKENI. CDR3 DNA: TGTGCCAGCTCACCTGGGACAGATCCTTACGAGCAGTACTTC. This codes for CASSPGTDPYEQYF. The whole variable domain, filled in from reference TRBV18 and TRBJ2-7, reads NAGVMQNPRHLVRRRGQEARLRCSPMKGHSHVYWYRQLPEEGLKFMVYLQKENIIDESGMPKERFSAEFPKEGPSILRIQQVVRGDSAAYFCASSPGTDPYEQYFGPGTRLTVT.

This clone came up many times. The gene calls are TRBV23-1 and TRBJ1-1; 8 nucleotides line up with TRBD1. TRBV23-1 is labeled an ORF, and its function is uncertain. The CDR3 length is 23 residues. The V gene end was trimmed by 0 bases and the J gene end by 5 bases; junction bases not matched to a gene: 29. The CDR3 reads CASSQSPPKSGIRQGITGTEAFF. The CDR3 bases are TGCGCCAGCAGTCAATCGCCCCCCAAATCCGGGATAAGACAGGGGATTACAGGGACTGAAGCTTTCTTT.

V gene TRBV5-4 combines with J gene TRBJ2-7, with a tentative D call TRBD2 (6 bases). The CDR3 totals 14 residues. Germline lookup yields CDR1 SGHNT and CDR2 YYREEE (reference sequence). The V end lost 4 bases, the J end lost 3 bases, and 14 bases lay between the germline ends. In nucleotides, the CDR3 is TGTGCCAGCAGCAAGGGACTGGAAAACTACGAGCAGTACTTC. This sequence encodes CASSKGLENYEQYF.

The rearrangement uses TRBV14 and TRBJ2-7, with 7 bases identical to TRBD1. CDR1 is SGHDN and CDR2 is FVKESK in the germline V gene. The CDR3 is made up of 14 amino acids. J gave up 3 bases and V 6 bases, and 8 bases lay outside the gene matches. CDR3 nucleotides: TGTGCCAGCAGTCCCCTCGGGACAGTCTACGAGCAGTACTTC. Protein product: CASSPLGTVYEQYF.